These 6 T cell receptor beta chains were sequenced from one sample in a study of T cells after yellow fever vaccination. TCRdb processed the 5' RACE reads anew with MiXCR; each CDR3 protein has one entry. This table holds approximately 600,000 distinct CDR3 sequences, about 12% found once. Sequencing used PBMCs, obtained on the day of the yellow fever booster vaccination. These receptors all stem from a man under 40 who received the YFV17D yellow fever vaccine.

The genes are TRBV12-3 or TRBV12-4 and TRBJ2-7, with a possible D match to TRBD1 (6 bases). The germline V and J ends were trimmed by 4 bases and 3 bases, with 19 bases remaining between them. This CDR3 spans 16 amino acids. The CDR3 DNA reads TGTGCCAGCAGTTATTCCTTGGGACACGTCGACTACGAGCAGTACTTC. Protein product: CASSYSLGHVDYEQYF.

This clonotype was detected ten times or more. The CDR3 bases are TGTGCCAGCAGCTTGGAGTGGAGACAGAAAGAGACCCAGTACTTC. It yields the protein CASSLEWRQKETQYF. This sequence joins TRBV5-6 and TRBJ2-5, with D possibly matching TRBD1 (5 bases). Per germline, CDR1 SGHDT and CDR2 YYEEEE. The V end lost 0 bases, the J end lost 3 bases, and 12 bases lay between the germline ends. The CDR3 consists of 15 residues.

This chain links TRBV3-1 with TRBJ2-7; 7 bases fit TRBD2. Losses at the gene ends were 7 bases for V and 2 bases for J; bases not matched to a gene: 5. This CDR3 is 13 amino acids long. Germline CDR1 LGHDT, CDR2 YNNKEL (reference sequence). The CDR3 region has the DNA TGTGCCAGCAAAGGGGAGGGCGCCTACGAGCAGTACTTC. Amino acid sequence: CASKGEGAYEQYF.

This clonotype was counted only a few times. The chain recombines TRBV5-6 with TRBJ2-2; TRBD1 matches at 8 bases. The CDR3 extends over 17 amino acids. The V segment lost 0 bases and the J segment 6 bases; nucleotides outside the gene matches: 10. Germline-derived CDR1 and CDR2 are SGHDT and YYEEEE. CDR3 in amino acids: CASSLGQGWSSPGELFF. The CDR3 DNA sequence: TGTGCCAGCAGCTTGGGACAGGGGTGGAGTTCACCCGGGGAGCTGTTTTTT.

This chain uses TRBV7-9 with TRBJ1-1; the D is unclear. V lost 3 bases and J 3 bases, leaving 5 bases between the germline ends. The germline gives CDR1 SEHNR, CDR2 FQNEAQ (reference sequence). The CDR3 spans 12 residues. Here the CDR3 DNA reads TGTGCCAGCAGCTTTGAGGACACTGAAGCTTTCTTT. Translation gives CASSFEDTEAFF.

This clonotype was recorded a few times. In DNA form, the CDR3 reads TGTGCCAGCAGCCCCCTTTGGGACGGACCCGGCTCCTACGAGCAGTACTTC. It translates to CASSPLWDGPGSYEQYF. The chain uses TRBV9 and TRBJ2-7; D assignment may be TRBD1 or TRBD2 (5 bases each). Between the trimmed V and J ends, which lost 4 bases and 0 bases, there was a span of 20 bases. There are 17 residues in the CDR3. Per germline, CDR1 SGDLS and CDR2 YYNGEE.